This T cell receptor (beta chain) originates from a study of PD-1 blockade in mismatch repair-deficient tumors. Study at large: All were previously treated, progressing patients with 12 mismatch repair-deficient cancer types.

All patients were mismatch repair deficient, assessed by either PCR or immunohistochemistry. TCR sequencing covered three patients who responded to pembrolizumab. Sequencing used immunoSEQ multiplex PCR; TCRdb keeps in-frame clones, though not all of them. The table shows 25,000 to 30,000 clones, with less than 85% occurring only once. On this clone: Its antigen is still unknown.

The CDR3 has 12 residues. Trimming cost V 9 bases and J 7 bases, with 12 bases left between them. Germline CDR1 reads LNHDA; CDR2 reads SQIVND (reference sequence). Study observations and caveats: Tumor-resident clones, often undetectable pretreatment in blood, expanded then contracted after pembrolizumab.

The TCR originated in an adult with mismatch repair-deficient cancer. V and J are TRBV19 and TRBJ2-2; D unresolved. The material was PBMCs, obtained before pembrolizumab treatment. CDR3 nucleotide sequence: TGTGCCAGCGGTGGGCTCGGCGGGGAGCTGTTTTTT. It is translated as CASGGLGGELFF.